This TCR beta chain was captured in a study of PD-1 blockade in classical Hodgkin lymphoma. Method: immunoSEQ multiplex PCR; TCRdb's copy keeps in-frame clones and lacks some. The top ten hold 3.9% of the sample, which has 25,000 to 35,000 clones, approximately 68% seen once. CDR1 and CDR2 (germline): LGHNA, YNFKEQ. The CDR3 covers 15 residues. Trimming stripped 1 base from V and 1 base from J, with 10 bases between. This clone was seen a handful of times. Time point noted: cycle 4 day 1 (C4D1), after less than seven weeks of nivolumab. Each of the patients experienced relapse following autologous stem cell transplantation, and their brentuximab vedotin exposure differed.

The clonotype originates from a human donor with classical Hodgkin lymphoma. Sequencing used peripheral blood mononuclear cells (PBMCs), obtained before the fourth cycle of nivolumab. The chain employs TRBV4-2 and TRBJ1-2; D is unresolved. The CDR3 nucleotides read TGTGCCAGCAGCCAAGCCCCGGATATTAACTATGGCTACACCTTC. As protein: CASSQAPDINYGYTF.